The rows below give T cell receptor beta chains drawn from one sample of a study of blood T cell repertoires in COVID-19. The repertoire was sequenced with immunoSEQ multiplex PCR; TCRdb's copy has only in-frame clones and lacks some. The table includes around 100,000 clones, approximately 90% detected once. Sequencing was done on a sample of peripheral blood. These TCRs come from a woman aged 70 to 79 who had recovered from COVID-19. The CDR3 runs from the conserved cysteine through the conserved F or W. Each record gives: J gene, D gene, clone size, V gene, CDR3 protein, CDR3 DNA. A D gene is named only where the DNA matches it firmly. Some rows have no size entry. The others give once, few or many, or a class for an expanded clone.

j_call: TRBJ2-7; d_call: TRBD2; clone_size: few; v_call: TRBV9; cdr3_aa: CASSVGLAGDPYEQYF; cdr3_nt: TGTGCCAGCAGCGTAGGACTAGCGGGAGACCCCTACGAGCAGTACTTC
j_call: TRBJ2-3; d_call: .; clone_size: .; v_call: TRBV5-4; cdr3_aa: CASSLANGLDTQYF; cdr3_nt: TGTGCCAGCAGCTTGGCCAATGGCCTAGATACGCAGTATTTT
j_call: TRBJ2-7; d_call: .; clone_size: .; v_call: TRBV20-1; cdr3_aa: CSASPHLLPGEQYF; cdr3_nt: TGCAGTGCTAGTCCACACTTACTACCGGGCGAGCAGTACTTC
j_call: TRBJ2-3; d_call: .; clone_size: .; v_call: TRBV11-3; cdr3_aa: CASSWGGSSGDTQYF; cdr3_nt: TGTGCCAGCAGCTGGGGGGGCAGTTCGGGAGATACGCAGTATTTT
j_call: TRBJ2-5; d_call: TRBD1; clone_size: .; v_call: TRBV2; cdr3_aa: CASSSYRTGGETQYF; cdr3_nt: TGTGCCAGCAGTTCTTACCGGACAGGCGGTGAGACCCAGTACTTC
j_call: TRBJ1-5; d_call: TRBD1; clone_size: .; v_call: TRBV6-5; cdr3_aa: CASRPGGSNQPQHF; cdr3_nt: TGTGCCAGCAGGCCAGGGGGAAGCAATCAGCCCCAGCATTTT
j_call: TRBJ2-3; d_call: TRBD1; clone_size: .; v_call: TRBV7-9; cdr3_aa: CASSLYQGAVVTDTQYF; cdr3_nt: TGTGCCAGCAGCTTATATCAGGGGGCGGTGGTGACAGATACGCAGTATTTT
j_call: TRBJ2-7; d_call: TRBD2; clone_size: .; v_call: TRBV18; cdr3_aa: CASSPPLAATYEQYF; cdr3_nt: TGTGCCAGCTCACCACCGCTAGCGGCGACCTACGAGCAGTACTTC
j_call: TRBJ2-4; d_call: TRBD2; clone_size: .; v_call: TRBV4-2; cdr3_aa: CAGEGAKNIQYF; cdr3_nt: TGTGCCGGGGAGGGGGCCAAAAACATTCAGTACTTC
j_call: TRBJ2-3; d_call: TRBD1; clone_size: .; v_call: TRBV28; cdr3_aa: CASTLWLAGQGVDTQYF; cdr3_nt: TGTGCCAGCACACTGTGGTTGGCGGGACAGGGCGTAGATACGCAGTATTTT
j_call: TRBJ2-5; d_call: .; clone_size: .; v_call: TRBV28; cdr3_aa: CASSLWGREETQYF; cdr3_nt: TGTGCCAGCAGTTTATGGGGCAGAGAAGAGACCCAGTACTTC
j_call: TRBJ2-1; d_call: TRBD1; clone_size: .; v_call: TRBV7-2; cdr3_aa: CASRLTPSPATGTNEQFF; cdr3_nt: TGTGCCAGCAGACTCACACCCTCCCCCGCGACAGGGACCAATGAGCAGTTCTTC
j_call: TRBJ2-3; d_call: TRBD2; clone_size: .; v_call: TRBV29-1; cdr3_aa: CSVVRTGGADTQYF; cdr3_nt: TGCAGCGTTGTACGCACCGGGGGGGCAGATACGCAGTATTTT
j_call: TRBJ1-2; d_call: TRBD1; clone_size: .; v_call: TRBV24-1; cdr3_aa: CATSDPWTGRDGYTF; cdr3_nt: TGTGCCACCAGTGATCCCTGGACAGGAAGGGATGGCTACACCTTC
j_call: TRBJ2-5; d_call: .; clone_size: .; v_call: TRBV7-2; cdr3_aa: CASGLVRKETQYF; cdr3_nt: TGTGCCAGCGGTCTAGTAAGGAAGGAGACCCAGTACTTC
j_call: TRBJ1-3; d_call: .; clone_size: once; v_call: TRBV10-3; cdr3_aa: CAISTRTLNSGNTIYF; cdr3_nt: TGTGCCATCAGTACCAGGACTCTAAACTCTGGAAACACCATATATTTT
j_call: TRBJ2-3; d_call: .; clone_size: .; v_call: TRBV18; cdr3_aa: CASSRASADTQYF; cdr3_nt: TGTGCCAGCTCACGAGCGAGTGCAGATACGCAGTATTTT
j_call: TRBJ2-7; d_call: TRBD2; clone_size: .; v_call: TRBV3-1/TRBV3-2; cdr3_aa: CASRESGRSYEQYF; cdr3_nt: TGTGCCAGCAGGGAAAGCGGGAGGTCCTACGAGCAGTACTTC
j_call: TRBJ2-7; d_call: TRBD1; clone_size: .; v_call: TRBV7-9; cdr3_aa: CASSPEDRAYEQYF; cdr3_nt: TGTGCCAGCAGCCCAGAAGACAGGGCTTACGAGCAGTACTTC
j_call: TRBJ1-2; d_call: .; clone_size: .; v_call: TRBV7-3; cdr3_aa: CASSEGGRYGYTF; cdr3_nt: TGTGCCAGCAGCGAAGGGGGTCGGTATGGCTACACCTTC
j_call: TRBJ2-2; d_call: .; clone_size: once; v_call: TRBV2; cdr3_aa: CASSEWLGGDTGELFF; cdr3_nt: TGTGCCAGCAGTGAGTGGTTAGGGGGTGACACCGGGGAGCTGTTTTTT
j_call: TRBJ2-1; d_call: TRBD2; clone_size: .; v_call: TRBV4-3; cdr3_aa: CASSQAGRGVYEQFF; cdr3_nt: TGCGCCAGCAGCCAAGCGGGACGGGGGGTCTATGAGCAGTTCTTC
j_call: TRBJ2-5; d_call: .; clone_size: .; v_call: TRBV11-2; cdr3_aa: CASSLSASETQYF; cdr3_nt: TGTGCCAGCAGCTTATCAGCTAGCGAGACCCAGTACTTC
j_call: TRBJ1-1; d_call: TRBD1; clone_size: .; v_call: TRBV18; cdr3_aa: CASSQGGTEAFF; cdr3_nt: TGTGCCAGCTCGCAGGGGGGCACTGAAGCTTTCTTT
j_call: TRBJ1-4; d_call: .; clone_size: .; v_call: TRBV7-9; cdr3_aa: CASTLTGIYEKLFF; cdr3_nt: TGTGCCAGCACCCTCACCGGGATCTATGAAAAACTGTTTTTT
j_call: TRBJ2-3; d_call: TRBD1; clone_size: .; v_call: TRBV5-1; cdr3_aa: CASSFIPPGQGPRAQYF; cdr3_nt: TGCGCCAGCAGCTTTATCCCCCCCGGACAGGGCCCACGAGCGCAGTATTTT
j_call: TRBJ2-1; d_call: TRBD2; clone_size: .; v_call: TRBV7-9; cdr3_aa: CAGVLAGSYNEQFF; cdr3_nt: TGTGCCGGCGTACTAGCGGGCTCCTACAATGAGCAGTTCTTC
j_call: TRBJ2-1; d_call: .; clone_size: .; v_call: TRBV7-8; cdr3_aa: CASSLGTASSYNEQFF; cdr3_nt: TGTGCCAGCAGCTTAGGGACAGCGAGCTCCTACAATGAGCAGTTCTTC
j_call: TRBJ2-5; d_call: .; clone_size: once; v_call: TRBV9; cdr3_aa: CASSLTLGGGQETQYF; cdr3_nt: TGTGCCAGCAGCCTAACGCTGGGTGGGGGGCAAGAGACCCAGTACTTC
j_call: TRBJ2-3; d_call: TRBD2; clone_size: .; v_call: TRBV7-2; cdr3_aa: CASSRRGLAGDTQYF; cdr3_nt: TGTGCCAGCAGCCGCCGGGGACTAGCGGGGGACACGCAGTATTTT
j_call: TRBJ2-7; d_call: TRBD2; clone_size: .; v_call: TRBV30; cdr3_aa: CAWSGVYGGGAGEQYF; cdr3_nt: TGTGCCTGGAGTGGGGTCTATGGCGGGGGGGCCGGCGAGCAGTACTTC
j_call: TRBJ2-5; d_call: .; clone_size: .; v_call: TRBV29-1; cdr3_aa: CSVGDRKGQETQYF; cdr3_nt: TGCAGCGTTGGCGACAGGAAGGGCCAAGAGACCCAGTACTTC
j_call: TRBJ1-2; d_call: .; clone_size: .; v_call: TRBV10-3; cdr3_aa: CAISDMDTGYTF; cdr3_nt: TGTGCCATCAGTGATATGGACACCGGCTACACCTTC
j_call: TRBJ2-7; d_call: TRBD2; clone_size: .; v_call: TRBV28; cdr3_aa: CASSLRGGTYEQYF; cdr3_nt: TGTGCCAGCAGTTTACGGGGGGGAACCTACGAGCAGTACTTC
j_call: TRBJ2-1; d_call: TRBD1; clone_size: .; v_call: TRBV6-4; cdr3_aa: CASSDSPRDRQFF; cdr3_nt: TGTGCCAGCAGTGACTCGCCCCGGGACAGGCAGTTCTTC
j_call: TRBJ2-1; d_call: .; clone_size: .; v_call: TRBV5-1; cdr3_aa: CASSPGTYNEQFF; cdr3_nt: TGCGCCAGCAGCCCCGGGACTTACAATGAGCAGTTCTTC
j_call: TRBJ1-4; d_call: .; clone_size: .; v_call: TRBV5-6; cdr3_aa: CASSLWTANEKLFF; cdr3_nt: TGTGCCAGCAGCCTATGGACAGCGAATGAAAAACTGTTTTTT
j_call: TRBJ2-2; d_call: TRBD1; clone_size: .; v_call: TRBV28; cdr3_aa: CASSPGTGVIGELFF; cdr3_nt: TGTGCCAGCAGCCCCGGGACAGGGGTGATCGGGGAGCTGTTTTTT
j_call: TRBJ2-5; d_call: .; clone_size: .; v_call: TRBV27; cdr3_aa: CASSLRVTETQYF; cdr3_nt: TGTGCCAGCAGTTTACGAGTTACCGAGACCCAGTACTTC
j_call: TRBJ2-7; d_call: TRBD2; clone_size: .; v_call: TRBV6-2/TRBV6-3; cdr3_aa: CASSYGLAASYEQYF; cdr3_nt: TGTGCCAGCAGTTACGGCCTAGCGGCCTCCTACGAGCAGTACTTC
j_call: TRBJ1-2; d_call: .; clone_size: .; v_call: TRBV6-5; cdr3_aa: CASSPGRRGYTF; cdr3_nt: TGTGCCAGCAGCCCCGGTCGCCGCGGCTACACCTTC
j_call: TRBJ1-1; d_call: .; clone_size: few; v_call: TRBV10-3; cdr3_aa: CAISEPGQRAFF; cdr3_nt: TGTGCCATCAGTGAGCCGGGACAAAGGGCTTTCTTT
j_call: TRBJ1-1; d_call: .; clone_size: .; v_call: TRBV6-1; cdr3_aa: CASSEARRDTEAFF; cdr3_nt: TGTGCCAGCAGTGAAGCGCGTCGGGACACTGAAGCTTTCTTT
j_call: TRBJ2-7; d_call: .; clone_size: few; v_call: TRBV6-5; cdr3_aa: CASSYDAGVEQYF; cdr3_nt: TGTGCCAGCAGTTACGATGCAGGGGTCGAGCAGTACTTC
j_call: TRBJ1-5; d_call: TRBD1; clone_size: .; v_call: TRBV30; cdr3_aa: CAWKGQGLNQPQHF; cdr3_nt: TGTGCCTGGAAAGGACAGGGGCTTAATCAGCCCCAGCATTTT
j_call: TRBJ1-4; d_call: .; clone_size: .; v_call: TRBV10-3; cdr3_aa: CAISPDAVSLLFF; cdr3_nt: TGTGCCATCAGCCCCGACGCGGTTAGTTTGCTGTTTTTT
j_call: TRBJ1-2; d_call: TRBD1; clone_size: .; v_call: TRBV7-2; cdr3_aa: CASSPRLGTGNGYTF; cdr3_nt: TGTGCCAGCAGCCCGCGGCTAGGGACAGGGAATGGCTACACCTTC
j_call: TRBJ2-3; d_call: TRBD2; clone_size: .; v_call: TRBV30; cdr3_aa: CAWGSGTTQYF; cdr3_nt: TGTGCCTGGGGGTCCGGGACTACCCAGTATTTT
j_call: TRBJ2-5; d_call: TRBD2; clone_size: .; v_call: TRBV18; cdr3_aa: CASSSGLAGGDETQYF; cdr3_nt: TGTGCCAGCTCATCGGGACTAGCGGGAGGGGATGAGACCCAGTACTTC